This TCR beta chain was captured in a study of T cells in Graves' hyperthyroidism and ophthalmopathy. Findings and caveats of the study: Expanded thyroid clonotypes (above 0.001) were mostly also found in blood.

The study left out patients who had uncontrolled infection, other autoimmune disease, pregnancy or lactation. Based on clinical symptoms, serum thyroxine and TRAb, thyroid ultrasound and orbital computed tomography, diagnoses were reached. The blood was taken when hyperthyroidism was first diagnosed, before any ophthalmopathy symptoms showed up. The ends lost 8 bases at V and 0 bases at J; junction bases unmatched: 6. The CDR3 contains 15 residues. CDR1 SEHNR and CDR2 FQNEAQ come from the germline V gene (reference sequence). Concerning this clonotype itself: No antigen is known for it.

Amplification targeted TCR beta CDR3 regions from RNA transcripts. An initial round of RT-PCR targeting the TCR CDR3 relied on the HTBI primer set. MiXCR, applied by TCRdb to the multiplex PCR reads, yields one record per CDR3 protein. The table shows 250,000 to 300,000 distinct CDR3 sequences, with roughly 15% occurring only once. The sequencing sample was made of blood. The V and J genes are TRBV7-9 and TRBJ2-3; 9 bases agree with TRBD2. The sequence derives from a woman aged 40-49 years with Graves' hyperthyroidism that later progressed to Graves' ophthalmopathy. For the CDR3, the DNA is TGTGCCAGCTCAATTAGCGGGAGCAGCACAGATACGCAGTATTTT. Translated, it gives CASSISGSSTDTQYF.